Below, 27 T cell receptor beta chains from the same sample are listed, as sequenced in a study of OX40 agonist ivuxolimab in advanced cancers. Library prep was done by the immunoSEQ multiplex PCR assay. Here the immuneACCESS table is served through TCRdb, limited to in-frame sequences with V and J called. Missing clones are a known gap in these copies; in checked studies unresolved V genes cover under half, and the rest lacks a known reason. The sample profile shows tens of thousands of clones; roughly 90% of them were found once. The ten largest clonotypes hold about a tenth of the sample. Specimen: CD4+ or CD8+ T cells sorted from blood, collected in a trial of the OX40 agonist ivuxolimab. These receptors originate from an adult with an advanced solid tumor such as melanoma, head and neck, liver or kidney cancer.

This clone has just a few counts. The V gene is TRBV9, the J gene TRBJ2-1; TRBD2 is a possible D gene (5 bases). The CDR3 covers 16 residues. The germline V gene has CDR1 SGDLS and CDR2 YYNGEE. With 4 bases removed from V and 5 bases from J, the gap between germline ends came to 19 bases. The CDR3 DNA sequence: TGTGCCAGCAGCCTGTATGGTAGCGTAGTAAACAATGAGCAGTTCTTC. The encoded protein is CASSLYGSVVNNEQFF.

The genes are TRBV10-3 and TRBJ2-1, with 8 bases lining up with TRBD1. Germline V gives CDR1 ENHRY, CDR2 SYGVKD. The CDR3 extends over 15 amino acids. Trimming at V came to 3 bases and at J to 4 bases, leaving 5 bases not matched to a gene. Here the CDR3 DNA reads TGTGCCATCAGTGATAGGACAGGGCGATACAATGAGCAGTTCTTC. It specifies CAISDRTGRYNEQFF.

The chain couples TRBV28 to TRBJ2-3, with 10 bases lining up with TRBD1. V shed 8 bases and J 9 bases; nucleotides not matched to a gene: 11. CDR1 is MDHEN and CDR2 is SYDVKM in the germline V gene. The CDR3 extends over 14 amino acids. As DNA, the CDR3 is TGTGCCAGCCATGACAGGGGGCGAGTTGCCACGCAGTATTTT. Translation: CASHDRGRVATQYF.

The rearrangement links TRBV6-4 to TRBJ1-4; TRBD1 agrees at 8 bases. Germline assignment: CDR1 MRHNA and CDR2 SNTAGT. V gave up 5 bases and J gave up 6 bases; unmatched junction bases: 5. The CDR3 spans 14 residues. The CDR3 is CASSRMTGDEKLFF. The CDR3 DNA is TGTGCCAGCAGTCGTATGACAGGGGATGAAAAACTGTTTTTT.

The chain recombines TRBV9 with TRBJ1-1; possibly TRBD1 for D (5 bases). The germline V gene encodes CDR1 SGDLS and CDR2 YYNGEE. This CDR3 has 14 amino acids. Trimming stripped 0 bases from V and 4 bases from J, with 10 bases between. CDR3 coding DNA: TGTGCCAGCAGCGTAGGGTGGGGCCTCACTGAAGCTTTCTTT. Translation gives CASSVGWGLTEAFF.

CDR3 coding DNA: TGCGCCAGCAGTAGGCAGGAGTCCTACGAGCAGTACTTC. This codes for CASSRQESYEQYF. This chain uses TRBV5-1 with TRBJ2-7; no definite D call. The germline gives CDR1 SGHRS, CDR2 YFSETQ. The CDR3 has 13 amino acids. V gave up 5 bases and J gave up 1 base, with 10 bases separating them. The complete variable domain, with remaining parts taken from reference TRBV5-1 and TRBJ2-7, reads KAGVTQTPRYLIKTRGQQVTLSCSPISGHRSVSWYQQTPGQGLQFLFEYFSETQRNKGNFPGRFSGRQFSNSRSEMNVSTLELGDSALYLCASSRQESYEQYFGPGTRLTVT.

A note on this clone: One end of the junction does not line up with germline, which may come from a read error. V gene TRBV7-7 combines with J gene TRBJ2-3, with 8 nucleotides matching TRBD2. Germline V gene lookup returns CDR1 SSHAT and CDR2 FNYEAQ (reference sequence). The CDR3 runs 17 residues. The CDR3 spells CASSLLPGGRNTDTQYF. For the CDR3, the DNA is TGTGCTAGCAGCTTGCTTCCGGGGGGGCGTAACACAGATACGCAGTATTTT. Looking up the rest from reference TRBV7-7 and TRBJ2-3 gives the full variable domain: GAGVSQSPRYKVTKRGQDVTLRCDPISSHATLYWYQQALGQGPEFLTYFNYEAQPDKSGLPSDRFSAERPEGSISTLTIQRTEQRDSAMYRCASSLLPGGRNTDTQYFGPGTRLTVL.

This CDR3 is CASTSGPAYGYTF. The CDR3 DNA reads TGTGCCAGCACATCAGGCCCCGCCTATGGCTACACCTTC. V and J are TRBV28 and TRBJ1-2; no definite D call. Germline CDR1 reads MDHEN; CDR2 reads SYDVKM. The CDR3 totals 13 residues. V was pared by 7 bases and J by 4 bases, with 13 bases between.

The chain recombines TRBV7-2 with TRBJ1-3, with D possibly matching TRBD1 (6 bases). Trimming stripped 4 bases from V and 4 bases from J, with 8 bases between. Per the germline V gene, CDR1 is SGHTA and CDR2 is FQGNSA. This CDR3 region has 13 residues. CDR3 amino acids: CASSWTAGNTIYF. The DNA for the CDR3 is TGTGCCAGCAGCTGGACAGCCGGAAACACCATATATTTT.

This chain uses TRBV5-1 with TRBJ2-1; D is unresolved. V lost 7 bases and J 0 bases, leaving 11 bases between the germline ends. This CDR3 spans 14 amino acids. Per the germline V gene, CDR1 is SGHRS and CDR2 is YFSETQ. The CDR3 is CASGPSSSYNEQFF. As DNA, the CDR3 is TGCGCCAGCGGGCCTTCGAGCTCCTACAATGAGCAGTTCTTC.

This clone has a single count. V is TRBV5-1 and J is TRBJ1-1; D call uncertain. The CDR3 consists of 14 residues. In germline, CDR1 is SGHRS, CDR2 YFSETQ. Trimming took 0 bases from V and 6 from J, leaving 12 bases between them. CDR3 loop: CASSLGAARSEAFF. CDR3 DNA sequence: TGCGCCAGCAGCTTGGGGGCAGCGAGGTCTGAAGCTTTCTTT.

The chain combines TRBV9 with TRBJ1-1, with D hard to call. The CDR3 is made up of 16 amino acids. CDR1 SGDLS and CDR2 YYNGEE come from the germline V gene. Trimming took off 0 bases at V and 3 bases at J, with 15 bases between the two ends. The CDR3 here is CASSVVPRTGDTEAFF. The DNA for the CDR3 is TGTGCCAGCAGCGTAGTCCCCAGAACGGGCGACACTGAAGCTTTCTTT. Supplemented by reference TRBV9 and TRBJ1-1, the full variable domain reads DSGVTQTPKHLITATGQRVTLRCSPRSGDLSVYWYQQSLDQGLQFLIQYYNGEERAKGNILERFSAQQFPDLHSELNLSSLELGDSALYFCASSVVPRTGDTEAFFGQGTRLTVV.

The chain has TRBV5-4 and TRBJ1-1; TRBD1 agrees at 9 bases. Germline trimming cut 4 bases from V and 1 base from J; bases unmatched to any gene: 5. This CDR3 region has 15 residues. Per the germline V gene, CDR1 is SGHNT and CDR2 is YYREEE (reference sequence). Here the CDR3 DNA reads TGTGCCAGCAGCCGAGAGACAGGGGGGAACACTGAAGCTTTCTTT. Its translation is CASSRETGGNTEAFF.

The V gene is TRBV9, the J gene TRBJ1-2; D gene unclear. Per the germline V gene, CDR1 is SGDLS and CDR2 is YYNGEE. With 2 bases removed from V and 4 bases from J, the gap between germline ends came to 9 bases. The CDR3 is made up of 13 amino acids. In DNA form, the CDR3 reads TGTGCCAGCAGCGTCGACGGGCCCTATGGCTACACCTTC. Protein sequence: CASSVDGPYGYTF.

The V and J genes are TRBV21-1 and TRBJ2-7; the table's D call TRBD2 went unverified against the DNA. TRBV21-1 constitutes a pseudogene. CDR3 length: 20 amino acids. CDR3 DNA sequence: TGTGCCAGCAGGACTAGGGCGTGCGAGCGGGGGCCGCCTGGGACCTACGAGCAGTACTTC. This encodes CASRTRACERGPPGTYEQYF.

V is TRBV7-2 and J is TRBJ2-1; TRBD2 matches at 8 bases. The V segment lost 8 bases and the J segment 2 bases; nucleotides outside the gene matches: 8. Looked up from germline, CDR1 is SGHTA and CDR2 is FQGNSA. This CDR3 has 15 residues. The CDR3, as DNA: TGTGCCAGCTGTGATAGCGGGATCCCCTACAATGAGCAGTTCTTC. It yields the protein CASCDSGIPYNEQFF.

The CDR3 bases are TGTGCCAGTGGATATATAGAAGCGGGCGCAGATACGCAGTATTTT. This codes for CASGYIEAGADTQYF. V usage is TRBV19 and J usage is TRBJ2-3; tentative D call: TRBD2 (6 bases). Deletions cut 8 bases from V and 4 bases from J, with 19 bases between. From germline, CDR1 is LNHDA and CDR2 SQIVND (reference sequence). The CDR3 contains 15 residues.

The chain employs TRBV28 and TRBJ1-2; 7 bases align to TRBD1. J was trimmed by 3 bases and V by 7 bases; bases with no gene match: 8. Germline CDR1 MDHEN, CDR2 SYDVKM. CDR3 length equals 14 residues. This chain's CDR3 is CASNPQGDYYGYTF. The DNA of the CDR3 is TGTGCCAGCAATCCCCAGGGGGATTACTATGGCTACACCTTC.

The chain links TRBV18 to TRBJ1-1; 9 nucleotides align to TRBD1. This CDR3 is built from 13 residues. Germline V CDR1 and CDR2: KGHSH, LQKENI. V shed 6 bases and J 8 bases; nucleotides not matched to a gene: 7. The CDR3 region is CASSLTGGIEAFF. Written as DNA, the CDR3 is TGTGCCAGCTCCCTCACAGGGGGCATAGAAGCTTTCTTT.

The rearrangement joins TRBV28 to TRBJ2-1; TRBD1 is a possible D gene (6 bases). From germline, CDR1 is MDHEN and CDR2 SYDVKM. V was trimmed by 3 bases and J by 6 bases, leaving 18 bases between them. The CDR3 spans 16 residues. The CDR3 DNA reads TGTGCCAGCAGTTTCCCCAGACCGACAGGAAGCAATGAGCAGTTCTTC. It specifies CASSFPRPTGSNEQFF.

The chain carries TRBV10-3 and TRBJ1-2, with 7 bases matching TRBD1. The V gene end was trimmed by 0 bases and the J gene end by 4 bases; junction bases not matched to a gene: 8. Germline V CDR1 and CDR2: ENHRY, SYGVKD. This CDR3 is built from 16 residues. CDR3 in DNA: TGTGCCATCAGTGAGTCTCCCCGACAGGGAGCCTATGGCTACACCTTC. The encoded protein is CAISESPRQGAYGYTF.

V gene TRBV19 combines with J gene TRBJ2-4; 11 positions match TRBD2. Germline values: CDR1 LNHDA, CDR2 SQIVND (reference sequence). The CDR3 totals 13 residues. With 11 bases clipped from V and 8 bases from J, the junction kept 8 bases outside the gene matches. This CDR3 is CASDSGGADIQYF. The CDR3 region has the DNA TGTGCCTCCGATAGCGGGGGGGCGGACATTCAGTACTTC.

In nucleotides, the CDR3 is TGTGCCAGCAATGAGTACAGGAACTCCTACGAGCAGTACTTC. Protein product: CASNEYRNSYEQYF. The chain links TRBV28 to TRBJ2-7; D is possibly TRBD1 (5 bases). V shed 7 bases and J shed 0 bases, with 13 bases lying between them. The CDR3 sequence is 14 residues long. Germline V gives CDR1 MDHEN, CDR2 SYDVKM.

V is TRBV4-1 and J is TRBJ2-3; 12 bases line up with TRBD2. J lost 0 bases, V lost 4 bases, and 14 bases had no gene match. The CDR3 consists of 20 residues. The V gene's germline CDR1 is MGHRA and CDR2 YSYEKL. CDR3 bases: TGCGCCAGCAGCCCCTTACCCGCCGGACTAGCGGGGACTAGCACAGATACGCAGTATTTT. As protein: CASSPLPAGLAGTSTDTQYF.

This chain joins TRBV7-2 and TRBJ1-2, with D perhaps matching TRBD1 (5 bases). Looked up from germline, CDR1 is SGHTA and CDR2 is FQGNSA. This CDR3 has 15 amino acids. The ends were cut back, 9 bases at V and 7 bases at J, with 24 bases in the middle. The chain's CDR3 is CASRLFGGGTFGYTF. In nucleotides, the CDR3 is TGTGCCAGTCGATTGTTTGGGGGTGGGACCTTTGGCTACACCTTC.

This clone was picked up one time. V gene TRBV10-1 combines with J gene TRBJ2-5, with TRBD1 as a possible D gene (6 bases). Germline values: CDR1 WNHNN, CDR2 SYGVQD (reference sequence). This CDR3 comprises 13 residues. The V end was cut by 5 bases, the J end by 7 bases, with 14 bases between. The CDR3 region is CASSLTGLSTQYF. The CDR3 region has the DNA TGCGCCAGCAGTTTAACAGGGCTCTCGACCCAGTACTTC.

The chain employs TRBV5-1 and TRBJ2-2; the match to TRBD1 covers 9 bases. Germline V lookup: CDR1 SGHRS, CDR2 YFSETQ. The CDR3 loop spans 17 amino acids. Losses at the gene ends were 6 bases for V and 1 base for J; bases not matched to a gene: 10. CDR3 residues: CASNGGPGQGNTGELFF. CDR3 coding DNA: TGCGCCAGCAACGGCGGCCCGGGACAGGGGAACACCGGGGAGCTGTTTTTT.